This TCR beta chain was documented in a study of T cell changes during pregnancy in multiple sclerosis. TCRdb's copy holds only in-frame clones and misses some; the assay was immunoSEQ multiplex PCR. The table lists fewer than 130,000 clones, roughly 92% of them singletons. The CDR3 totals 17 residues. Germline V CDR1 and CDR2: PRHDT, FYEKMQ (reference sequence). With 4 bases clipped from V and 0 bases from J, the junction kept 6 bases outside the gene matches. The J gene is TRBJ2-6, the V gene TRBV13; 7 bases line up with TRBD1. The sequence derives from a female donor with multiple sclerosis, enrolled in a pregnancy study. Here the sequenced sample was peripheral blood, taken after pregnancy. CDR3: CASSSDRVYSGANVLTF. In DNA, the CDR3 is TGTGCCAGCAGCTCCGACAGGGTATACTCTGGGGCCAACGTCCTGACTTTC.